This T cell receptor (beta chain) comes out of a study of blood T cell repertoires in COVID-19. Study-wide context: Italy, Spain and the United States were the sources of the convalescent and acute COVID-19 samples. The cDNA or gDNA used as material had been derived from T cells, B-cell-depleted T cells, or PBMCs.

In the authors' methods: For nucleated cells, counts were estimated from reference gene primer amplification. The method was immunoSEQ multiplex PCR; TCRdb's version includes in-frame clones alone and lacks a portion of them. V and J calls and clone size are those listed in that table; D and trimming were worked out from the DNA. The table shows a few hundred thousand clones, with 89% occurring only once. The sample holds a few counts of this clone. Germline V CDR1 and CDR2: SEHNR, FQNEAQ (reference sequence). This CDR3 region has 17 residues. V shed 6 bases and J 4 bases; nucleotides not matched to a gene: 13.

Sample: peripheral blood. The chain is built from TRBV7-9 and TRBJ1-1, with 11 bases matching TRBD1. The origin of this receptor is a woman aged 40 to 50 who had recovered from COVID-19. The CDR3 reads CASSPTGTGGIGTEAFF. The CDR3 nucleotides are TGTGCCAGCAGTCCAACCGGGACAGGGGGTATAGGCACTGAAGCTTTCTTT.